Listed here are 27 T cell receptor beta chains from one sample, sequenced in a study of human CD8 memory T cell subsets. Scientists made TCR beta libraries using UMI-labeled 5' RACE. TCRdb re-called the 5' RACE reads and catalogs CDR3 proteins one per entry, DNA excluded. This repertoire includes roughly 6,800 distinct CDR3 sequences. The material sequenced was CD8+ T cells from PBMCs. The receptor set was obtained from a human donor in good health.

The rearrangement links TRBV20-1 to TRBJ2-3; no DNA is available, so the TRBD2 call from TCRdb remains unchecked. Germline loops: CDR1 DFQATT, CDR2 SNEGSKA (reference sequence). The length of the CDR3 is 16 residues. Here the CDR3 reads CSARSELAGTTDTQYF.

This chain connects TRBV15 to TRBJ1-1; checking the TCRdb D call of TRBD1 is not possible without DNA. Per the germline V gene, CDR1 is LNHNV and CDR2 is YYDKDF (reference sequence). This CDR3 is 13 amino acids long. CDR3 protein: CATSTTGGTEAFF. Based on the CDR3 plus reference TRBV15 and TRBJ1-1, the full variable domain is DAMVIQNPRYQVTQFGKPVTLSCSQTLNHNVMYWYQQKSSQAPKLLFHYYDKDFNNEADTPDNFQSRRPNTSFCFLDIRSPGLGDTAMYLCATSTTGGTEAFFGQGTRLTVV.

This clonotype shows up as large by frequency. The rearrangement links TRBV28 to TRBJ1-1; the D call from TCRdb, TRBD1, cannot be confirmed without DNA. Germline V gene lookup returns CDR1 MDHEN and CDR2 SYDVKM. This CDR3 region has 13 residues. CDR3: CASSLTGGDEAFF. The full variable domain, completed using reference TRBV28 and TRBJ1-1, is DVKVTQSSRYLVKRTGEKVFLECVQDMDHENMFWYRQDPGLGLRLIYFSYDVKMKEKGDIPEGYSVSREKKERFSLILESASTNQTSMYLCASSLTGGDEAFFGQGTRLTVV.

V gene TRBV2 combines with J gene TRBJ1-1; the TRBD1 assignment by TCRdb is unverifiable without DNA. CDR3 length equals 14 residues. Germline V lookup: CDR1 SNHLY, CDR2 FYNNEI. Here the CDR3 reads CASSDRGVRTEAFF.

Measured by frequency, this clonotype is medium-sized. The chain links TRBV12-3 or TRBV12-4 to TRBJ2-3; no DNA is available, so the TRBD1 call from TCRdb remains unchecked. This CDR3 spans 14 amino acids. Here the CDR3 reads CASSLMGPSDTQYF.

This rearrangement joins TRBV9 to TRBJ2-3; the TCRdb call, TRBD2, lacks DNA for checking. Germline assignment: CDR1 SGDLS and CDR2 YYNGEE. CDR3 length: 16 residues. CDR3 sequence: CASSVDGVSGTDRQYF.

The genes are TRBV7-9 and TRBJ2-5. CDR1 is SEHNR and CDR2 is FQNEAQ in the germline V gene (reference sequence). The CDR3 has 15 residues. The CDR3 here is CASSSAGVLQETQYF.

CDR3: CAISEPDTGELFF. The rearrangement links TRBV10-3 to TRBJ2-2. The CDR3 has 13 residues. CDR1 ENHRY and CDR2 SYGVKD come from the germline V gene.

The chain is built from TRBV4-1 and TRBJ1-1. In germline, CDR1 is MGHRA, CDR2 YSYEKL. The CDR3 is 15 residues long. CDR3 residues: CASSQDPAVLTEAFF.

The chain couples TRBV21-1 to TRBJ1-2. TRBV21-1 is labeled a pseudogene. The CDR3 is 12 residues long. Here the CDR3 reads CASRKRIHGYTF.

This clonotype registers medium-sized (0.01 to 0.1%) by frequency. CDR3 sequence reads: CAGTGSNTGELFF. The chain combines TRBV7-9 with TRBJ2-2; no DNA is available, so the TRBD1 call from TCRdb remains unchecked. The CDR3 spans 13 residues. CDR1 is SEHNR, CDR2 FQNEAQ, per germline (reference sequence).

The chain recombines TRBV27 with TRBJ2-5; the D call from TCRdb, TRBD1, cannot be confirmed without DNA. The CDR3 runs 15 residues. In germline, CDR1 is MNHEY, CDR2 SMNVEV (reference sequence). CDR3 sequence: CASSSKPQGGETQYF.

J is TRBJ1-6 and V is TRBV5-6; TCRdb returns TRBD1, unconfirmable since there is no DNA. This CDR3 comprises 14 residues. CDR1 and CDR2 (germline): SGHDT, YYEEEE. The CDR3 region is CASSFRGMGSPLHF. Combining the CDR3 with reference TRBV5-6 and TRBJ1-6 gives the whole variable domain DAGVTQSPTHLIKTRGQQVTLRCSPKSGHDTVSWYQQALGQGPQFIFQYYEEEERQRGNFPDRFSGHQFPNYSSELNVNALLLGDSALYLCASSFRGMGSPLHFGNGTRLTVT.

The genes are TRBV6-2 or TRBV6-3 and TRBJ2-3; the TRBD1 assignment by TCRdb is unverifiable without DNA. Germline V lookup: CDR1 MNHEY, CDR2 SVGEGT. CDR3 length: 14 amino acids. The CDR3 is CASSSRQATDTQYF.

The gene calls are TRBV28 and TRBJ1-1. This CDR3 spans 14 amino acids. Germline V CDR1 and CDR2: MDHEN, SYDVKM. The CDR3 here is CASRRGWLDTEAFF.

This chain connects TRBV21-1 to TRBJ2-7; TCRdb indicates TRBD1, and absent DNA this call remains unverified. TRBV21-1 is a recognized pseudogene. The CDR3 totals 16 residues. CDR3 sequence reads: CASSTQRGPGPEGEYF.

This chain joins TRBV6-4 and TRBJ2-1; TCRdb indicates TRBD2, and absent DNA this call remains unverified. CDR3 size: 13 residues. The germline gives CDR1 MRHNA, CDR2 SNTAGT. CDR3 amino acids: CASSGAGEGEQFF.

The chain joins TRBV24-1 to TRBJ1-2; TCRdb names TRBD1, which stays unverified in the absence of DNA. Per germline, CDR1 KGHDR and CDR2 SFDVKD. The length of the CDR3 is 13 residues. CDR3: CATSDPGQDSYTF.

The chain links TRBV10-1 to TRBJ1-1. The CDR3 has 11 amino acids. CDR1 and CDR2 (germline): WNHNN, SYGVQD (reference sequence). Here the CDR3 reads CASSVGTEAFF.

The V gene is TRBV24-1, the J gene TRBJ2-1; TCRdb indicates TRBD2, and absent DNA this call remains unverified. The CDR3 has 15 residues. Germline V gene lookup returns CDR1 KGHDR and CDR2 SFDVKD. CDR3 protein: CATDPGTSGNYEQFF.

V is TRBV6-2 or TRBV6-3 and J is TRBJ2-7; TCRdb gives TRBD2 as the D gene, but with no DNA this cannot be confirmed. This CDR3 is 14 amino acids long. Germline CDR1 MNHEY, CDR2 SVGEGT. The CDR3 spells CASRGTRPLDEQYF.

This chain links TRBV19 with TRBJ2-7; the TRBD1 assignment by TCRdb is unverifiable without DNA. This CDR3 contains 15 residues. The germline gives CDR1 LNHDA, CDR2 SQIVND (reference sequence). CDR3 amino acids: CASSIRGAGKVEQYF.

CDR3 loop: CASSLGPGGTDTQYF. The rearrangement joins TRBV6-2 or TRBV6-3 to TRBJ2-3; TCRdb lists TRBD2, though no DNA is available to test this call. Germline loops: CDR1 MNHEY, CDR2 SVGEGT. The CDR3 runs to 15 residues.

The CDR3 loop is CASSYQPVYEQYF. The rearrangement uses TRBV6-2 or TRBV6-3 and TRBJ2-7. The germline gives CDR1 MNHEY, CDR2 SVGEGT. The CDR3 covers 13 residues.

The J gene is TRBJ1-1, the V gene TRBV9. The CDR3 length is 13 residues. The germline CDR1 and CDR2 sequences are SGDLS and YYNGEE. The CDR3 loop reads CASSVDGVAEAFF.

CDR3 amino acids: CASSLVSGQGPYNEQFF. V gene TRBV11-2 combines with J gene TRBJ2-1; TCRdb's D gene call, TRBD1, goes unchecked for lack of DNA. Germline V gene sequence: CDR1 SGHAT, CDR2 FQNNGV. This CDR3 is built from 17 residues.

This rearrangement joins TRBV11-2 to TRBJ1-2; TCRdb's assignment of TRBD1 cannot be checked, as there is no DNA. This CDR3 region has 14 residues. The germline CDR1 and CDR2 sequences are SGHAT and FQNNGV. The CDR3 loop is CASSFLSGADGYTF.